This T cell receptor beta chain was captured by sequencing in a study of metastatic and nonmetastatic thyroid tumors. Study as a whole: The comparison covered peripheral blood and tumor or nodule tissue in malignant and benign thyroid patients. Study-level findings and limits: For both blood and tumor, malignant thyroid tumors reportedly showed significantly higher TCR beta diversity than benign nodules did.

V lost 4 bases, J lost 4 bases, and 8 bases stayed unmatched. The germline gives CDR1 MGHDK, CDR2 SYGVNS. This CDR3 has 15 residues. Regarding this clone: What it binds is not known.

Patients had received no treatment of any kind before thyroid surgery. TCRdb reprocessed the PCR reads using MiXCR. Among some 12,000 clones, 9% to 15% were seen once, and the ten largest hold around 13%. The chain links TRBV25-1 to TRBJ2-7; the match to TRBD1 covers 9 bases. The sequence derives from a female donor with papillary thyroid cancer or a benign thyroid nodule (not recorded which). Some clones in this sample may be carry-over from other donors' samples. Sequenced: blood. The CDR3 sequence: CASSGPGQGYYEQYF. The CDR3 DNA is TGTGCCAGCAGTGGCCCGGGACAGGGATATTACGAGCAGTACTTC.